These 25 T cell receptor beta chains came from one sample sequenced in a study of blood T cell repertoires in COVID-19. Assay: immunoSEQ multiplex PCR; the TCRdb copy retains only in-frame clones and omits some. The repertoire has fewer than 250,000 clones, approximately 90% of them found once; the top ten carry about 0.8%. Sequencing used peripheral blood. These receptors came from a man aged 55 to 70 with COVID-19, enrolled during active disease.

The J gene is TRBJ2-3, the V gene TRBV10-3; perhaps TRBD2 as D (6 bases). This CDR3 comprises 15 residues. With 0 bases removed from V and 8 bases from J, the gap between germline ends came to 15 bases. Germline assignment: CDR1 ENHRY and CDR2 SYGVKD. In DNA form, the CDR3 reads TGTGCCATCAGTGAGTCGGCAATGGAGGGAGGTACGCAGTATTTT. Translating gives CAISESAMEGGTQYF.

The gene calls are TRBV30 and TRBJ1-2; D is possibly TRBD1 (6 bases). Germline CDR1 reads GTSNPN; CDR2 reads SVGIG (reference sequence). The CDR3 covers 14 residues. V was trimmed by 4 bases and J by 8 bases, leaving 20 bases between them. CDR3 protein: CAWTHFPSQGGYTF. The CDR3 bases are TGTGCCTGGACGCACTTCCCCTCGCAGGGGGGCTACACCTTC.

The chain joins TRBV28 to TRBJ2-6; D is unresolved. Germline V gives CDR1 MDHEN, CDR2 SYDVKM. The CDR3 length is 14 residues. Trimming pared 5 bases from V and 3 bases from J, leaving 8 bases between. In DNA form, the CDR3 reads TGTGCCAGCAGTCTCCCACTTGGGGCCAACGTCCTGACTTTC. It is translated as CASSLPLGANVLTF. Variable domain in full (rest from reference TRBV28 and TRBJ2-6): DVKVTQSSRYLVKRTGEKVFLECVQDMDHENMFWYRQDPGLGLRLIYFSYDVKMKEKGDIPEGYSVSREKKERFSLILESASTNQTSMYLCASSLPLGANVLTFGAGSRLTVL.

V and J are TRBV21-1 and TRBJ2-1; TRBD2, as called in the table, went unchecked against the DNA. TRBV21-1 is annotated as a pseudogene. The length of the CDR3 is 13 residues. Written as DNA, the CDR3 is TGTGCCAGCAGGAACCGGGACTACAGTGAGCAGTTCTTC. Amino acids: CASRNRDYSEQFF.

The chain combines TRBV11-2 with TRBJ2-5; no clear D gene. The germline gives CDR1 SGHAT, CDR2 FQNNGV. Trimming removed 3 bases from V and 4 bases from J, with 12 bases in between. CDR3 length equals 14 residues. This CDR3 is CASSFIGRRETQYF. In nucleotides, the CDR3 is TGTGCCAGCAGCTTTATCGGCAGGCGAGAGACCCAGTACTTC.

The J gene is TRBJ2-1, the V gene TRBV3-1 (or the pseudogene TRBV3-2); TRBD1 matches at 7 bases. With V trimmed by 0 bases and J by 5 bases, 10 bases remained unmatched. Germline V gives CDR1 LGHDT, CDR2 YNNKEL (reference sequence). This CDR3 region has 17 residues. CDR3 sequence (DNA): TGTGCCAGCAGCCAAGATTCCACAGGGGAGAAGGACAATGAGCAGTTCTTC. Translation gives CASSQDSTGEKDNEQFF.

J is TRBJ1-1 and V is TRBV5-1; no firm D call. Looked up from germline, CDR1 is SGHRS and CDR2 is YFSETQ. The CDR3 is made up of 13 amino acids. V gave up 2 bases and J gave up 5 bases, with 10 bases separating them. DNA for the CDR3: TGCGCCAGCAGCTTAATATGGGAGACTGAAGCTTTCTTT. It specifies CASSLIWETEAFF.

The chain couples TRBV21-1 to TRBJ2-1; the table gives TRBD2 as D, unverified against the DNA. TRBV21-1 is shown as a pseudogene. The CDR3 runs 17 residues. Here the CDR3 DNA reads TGTGCCAGCAGCCCTAGGGCACTAGCGGGAGATCACAATGAGCAGTTCTTC. This gives the protein CASSPRALAGDHNEQFF.

The gene calls are TRBV27 and TRBJ2-1, with D possibly being TRBD2 (6 bases). Looked up from germline, CDR1 is MNHEY and CDR2 is SMNVEV (reference sequence). V lost 2 bases and J lost 7, with 12 bases in between. CDR3 length equals 14 residues. The CDR3 DNA sequence: TGTGCCAGCAGTTTACTTGCGGGGCGAAATGAGCAGTTCTTC. Protein sequence: CASSLLAGRNEQFF.

The V and J genes are TRBV24-1 and TRBJ2-1, with 11 nucleotides matching TRBD1. Germline CDR1 and CDR2: KGHDR and SFDVKD. J lost 2 bases, V lost 5 bases, and 4 bases had no gene match. The CDR3 has 16 residues. The CDR3 reads CATSAGTGGPYNEQFF. CDR3 DNA sequence: TGTGCCACCAGTGCCGGGACAGGGGGTCCCTACAATGAGCAGTTCTTC.

This clone was found once. CDR3 residues: CASSQAGFQPQHF. The CDR3 DNA follows: TGTGCCAGCAGCCAGGCAGGGTTTCAGCCCCAGCATTTT. The chain couples TRBV16 to TRBJ1-5; perhaps TRBD1 as D (5 bases). The CDR3 contains 13 residues. CDR1 and CDR2 from the germline V gene are KGHSY and FQNENV. Trimming left V 3 bases short and J 6 bases short, with 9 bases between.

This clone showed up just once. The chain carries TRBV5-1 and TRBJ2-1; TRBD1 agrees at 8 bases. Germline lookup yields CDR1 SGHRS and CDR2 YFSETQ. The CDR3 sequence is 13 residues long. Trimming took 3 bases from V and 7 from J; bases not matched to a gene: 3. The CDR3 DNA reads as TGCGCCAGCAGCTCGCACAGGGGGAATGAGCAGTTCTTC. It translates to CASSSHRGNEQFF. The complete variable domain, with remaining parts taken from reference TRBV5-1 and TRBJ2-1, reads KAGVTQTPRYLIKTRGQQVTLSCSPISGHRSVSWYQQTPGQGLQFLFEYFSETQRNKGNFPGRFSGRQFSNSRSEMNVSTLELGDSALYLCASSSHRGNEQFFGPGTRLTVL.

This clone has only one observation. The J gene is TRBJ2-2, the V gene TRBV29-1; 8 positions match TRBD1. Germline V gene sequence: CDR1 SQVTM, CDR2 ANQGSEA. V lost 7 bases and J lost 5; bases outside the gene matches: 9. This CDR3 region has 14 residues. CDR3 coding DNA: TGCAGCGCCGGACAGGGACGGGGAACCGGGGAGCTGTTTTTT. Encoded protein: CSAGQGRGTGELFF.

The chain links TRBV28 to TRBJ2-3; 8 bases are shared with TRBD2. J gave up 5 bases and V 3 bases, and 7 bases lay outside the gene matches. The CDR3 is 15 amino acids. Germline assignment: CDR1 MDHEN and CDR2 SYDVKM. CDR3 nucleotide sequence: TGTGCCAGCAGTTTCATAACTAGCGGTCGAGATACGCAGTATTTT. It codes for CASSFITSGRDTQYF.

This clone was detected ten times or more. This chain joins TRBV2 and TRBJ2-2; D remains ambiguous. Trimming took off 7 bases at V and 2 bases at J, with 14 bases between the two ends. This CDR3 has 15 residues. CDR1 SNHLY and CDR2 FYNNEI come from the germline V gene. CDR3 protein: CASTLASQNTGELFF. In DNA form, the CDR3 reads TGTGCCAGCACGTTAGCATCCCAAAACACCGGGGAGCTGTTTTTT.

The chain employs TRBV10-1 and TRBJ2-7; 7 bases line up with TRBD2. V gave up 7 bases and J gave up 3 bases; unmatched junction bases: 12. This CDR3 is built from 15 residues. Germline V gives CDR1 WNHNN, CDR2 SYGVQD (reference sequence). Here the CDR3 reads CASMKIGTIFYEQYF. CDR3 in DNA: TGCGCCAGCATGAAAATCGGGACTATCTTCTACGAGCAGTACTTC.

For the CDR3, the DNA is TGTGCCAGTAGACCCACAGGGGAACCCTACGAGCAGTACTTC. It yields the protein CASRPTGEPYEQYF. The V gene is TRBV19, the J gene TRBJ2-7; TRBD1 agrees at 7 bases. Per the germline V gene, CDR1 is LNHDA and CDR2 is SQIVND (reference sequence). CDR3 size: 14 residues. V trimming: 6 bases; J trimming: 2 bases; junction bases outside the gene matches: 7.

This chain uses TRBV15 with TRBJ1-6; no firm D call. V lost 5 bases to trimming and J lost 0 bases, with 14 bases between them. Germline CDR1 and CDR2: LNHNV and YYDKDF (reference sequence). CDR3 length equals 17 residues. The DNA of the CDR3 is TGTGCCACCAGCCCCAGAGGTTCTAGCTCCTATAATTCACCCCTCCACTTT. This codes for CATSPRGSSSYNSPLHF.

The CDR3, as DNA: TGTGCCAGCAGCTTAAGGAGTAGGACGAACACCGGGGAGCTGTTTTTT. Translating gives CASSLRSRTNTGELFF. This chain joins TRBV7-3 and TRBJ2-2, with D unresolved. Per the germline V gene, CDR1 is SGHTA and CDR2 is FQGTGA. CDR3 length: 16 amino acids. V was trimmed by 1 base and J by 0 bases, leaving 9 bases between them.

The chain carries TRBV2 and TRBJ2-7; 8 bases are a match to TRBD1. The CDR3 is 22 residues long. The germline V gene has CDR1 SNHLY and CDR2 FYNNEI. Trimming cost V 2 bases and J 2 bases; bases outside gene matches: 26. The CDR3 loop reads CASSESRSLGTGLDKGTYEQYF. CDR3 DNA sequence: TGTGCCAGCAGTGAATCTCGTAGTCTCGGGACAGGTTTGGATAAGGGGACCTACGAGCAGTACTTC.

The V call is TRBV7-2, the J call TRBJ1-3; D remains ambiguous. Germline-derived CDR1 and CDR2 are SGHTA and FQGNSA. V lost 4 bases to trimming and J lost 5 bases, with 6 bases between them. The CDR3 totals 12 residues. As DNA, the CDR3 is TGTGCCAGCAGCTCTGACAGAAACACCATATATTTT. Translation gives CASSSDRNTIYF.

The chain uses TRBV19 and TRBJ2-7; tentatively, D is TRBD2 (7 bases). Trimming took 4 bases from V and 3 from J, leaving 10 bases between them. Germline lookup yields CDR1 LNHDA and CDR2 SQIVND (reference sequence). The CDR3 consists of 13 residues. CDR3 sequence (DNA): TGTGCCAGTAGTAGGGGGGGCGACTACGAGCAGTACTTC. This translates into CASSRGGDYEQYF.

CDR3: CASSFRDRGGEQFF. DNA of the CDR3: TGTGCCAGCAGTTTCCGGGACAGGGGTGGTGAGCAGTTCTTC. The chain joins TRBV27 to TRBJ2-1; 10 positions match TRBD1. This CDR3 has 14 residues. V lost 3 bases, J lost 9 bases, and 5 bases stayed unmatched. Per germline, CDR1 MNHEY and CDR2 SMNVEV (reference sequence).

The chain carries TRBV5-1 and TRBJ2-7; 9 positions match TRBD2. The CDR3 extends over 14 amino acids. After removal of 5 bases from V and 4 bases from J, the junction contained 7 bases not matched to a gene. Germline values: CDR1 SGHRS, CDR2 YFSETQ. For the CDR3, the DNA is TGCGCCAGCAGTCCTCTAGCGGGGAATTACGAGCAGTACTTC. Translating gives CASSPLAGNYEQYF.

The chain links TRBV18 to TRBJ2-7; D uncertain. The CDR3 sequence is 10 residues long. Trimming left V 3 bases short and J 11 bases short, with 8 bases between. Per the germline V gene, CDR1 is KGHSH and CDR2 is LQKENI. CDR3 coding DNA: TGTGCCAGCTCACCCCGAGGCGAGTACTTC. This gives the protein CASSPRGEYF.